These 28 T cell receptor beta chains were all obtained from the same sample, sequenced in a study of technical replicates of blood from a few donors. The data were produced by immunoSEQ multiplex PCR, yet TCRdb's version contains in-frame clones alone and is incomplete. Here the sample spans under 100,000 clones, approximately 94% being singletons. The sequenced sample was T cells isolated from PBMCs. Receptor source: a human donor in good health.

V gene TRBV10-1 combines with J gene TRBJ1-5; 7 bases agree with TRBD1. The CDR3 consists of 15 residues. The V gene's germline CDR1 is WNHNN and CDR2 SYGVQD (reference sequence). The J segment lost 3 bases and the V segment lost 6 bases, leaving 8 bases of the junction unmatched. Here the CDR3 DNA reads TGCGCCAGCAGCAGCTACAGGGGTCCCAATCAGCCCCAGCATTTT. Translation: CASSSYRGPNQPQHF.

The chain is built from TRBV6-1 and TRBJ1-4, with D tentatively TRBD1 (6 bases). This CDR3 has 17 residues. V dropped 1 base and J dropped 4 bases, with 16 bases sitting between them. Germline CDR1 MNHNS, CDR2 SASEGT. The CDR3 reads CASSEGSAGVSNEKLFF. The DNA of the CDR3 is TGTGCCAGCAGTGAAGGGTCTGCAGGGGTTAGTAATGAAAAACTGTTTTTT.

The chain couples TRBV5-1 to TRBJ2-4, with a tentative D call TRBD2 (5 bases). This CDR3 has 16 amino acids. V was cut by 0 bases and J by 4 bases, with 14 bases left in between. Germline V gene lookup returns CDR1 SGHRS and CDR2 YFSETQ. The CDR3 is CASSLAAGNGKNIQYF. The CDR3 region has the DNA TGCGCCAGCAGCTTGGCTGCCGGGAACGGGAAAAACATTCAGTACTTC.

The chain carries TRBV6-1 and TRBJ2-7; tentative D call: TRBD2 (6 bases). CDR1 is MNHNS, CDR2 SASEGT, per germline. CDR3 size: 13 residues. V was shortened by 7 bases and J by 3 bases, with 13 bases between the two germline ends. The CDR3 spells CASTREWSYEQYF. The CDR3 region has the DNA TGTGCCAGCACCCGGGAGTGGAGCTACGAGCAGTACTTC.

This clone was counted once. CDR3 bases: TGCAGCTTCAGGGGGCCTGGAAACACCATATATTTT. It encodes CSFRGPGNTIYF. The chain joins TRBV29-1 to TRBJ1-3; 8 nucleotides agree with TRBD1. V lost 8 bases, J lost 2 bases, and 2 bases stayed unmatched. Per the germline V gene, CDR1 is SQVTM and CDR2 is ANQGSEA. The CDR3 extends over 12 amino acids.

This chain links TRBV5-4 with TRBJ1-6, with TRBD1 matching 8 bases. Germline CDR1 is SGHNT and CDR2 is YYREEE (reference sequence). The CDR3 runs to 16 residues. Unmatched junction bases numbered 7, after V lost 5 bases and J lost 3 bases. The CDR3: CASSLLGQGYNSPLHF. The CDR3 bases are TGTGCCAGCAGTTTGTTAGGACAGGGCTATAATTCACCCCTCCACTTT. Full variable domain (rest looked up from reference TRBV5-4 and TRBJ1-6): ETGVTQSPTHLIKTRGQQVTLRCSSQSGHNTVSWYQQALGQGPQFIFQYYREEENGRGNFPPRFSGLQFPNYSSELNVNALELDDSALYLCASSLLGQGYNSPLHFGNGTRLTVT.

This clone has just one count. This chain connects TRBV14 to TRBJ2-2; 7 bases map to TRBD2. J lost 4 bases, V lost 6 bases, and 11 bases had no gene match. This CDR3 comprises 16 residues. CDR1 and CDR2 (germline): SGHDN, FVKESK. The CDR3 sequence: CASSPDLAAFTGELFF. For the CDR3, the DNA is TGTGCCAGCAGTCCTGACCTAGCGGCCTTCACCGGGGAGCTGTTTTTT.

The chain combines TRBV13 with TRBJ2-1; a weak D match, TRBD2 (5 bases). Germline V gene sequence: CDR1 PRHDT, CDR2 FYEKMQ (reference sequence). The CDR3 spans 14 residues. V gave up 5 bases and J gave up 5 bases, with 13 bases separating them. In nucleotides, the CDR3 is TGTGCCAGCAGCCAACCGAAGGAGGACAATGAGCAGTTCTTC. This gives the protein CASSQPKEDNEQFF.

This rearrangement joins TRBV10-2 to TRBJ2-2, with TRBD1 matching 8 bases. With V trimmed by 6 bases and J by 7 bases, 4 bases remained unmatched. The CDR3 totals 13 residues. Germline values: CDR1 WSHSY, CDR2 SAAADI. The CDR3 reads CASSQGQVGELFF. The DNA of the CDR3 is TGCGCCAGCAGCCAGGGACAGGTCGGGGAGCTGTTTTTT.

V gene TRBV30 combines with J gene TRBJ1-4; a possible D gene is TRBD1 (6 bases). CDR3 size: 13 residues. Germline values: CDR1 GTSNPN, CDR2 SVGIG (reference sequence). Trimming cost V 2 bases and J 5 bases, with 9 bases left between them. CDR3: CAWSPTGNEKLFF. Written as DNA, the CDR3 is TGTGCCTGGAGTCCAACAGGGAATGAAAAACTGTTTTTT.

This clone was observed a single time. The chain recombines TRBV5-1 with TRBJ1-1; possibly TRBD1 for D (5 bases). V dropped 3 bases and J dropped 1 base, with 13 bases sitting between them. Germline V CDR1 and CDR2: SGHRS, YFSETQ. The CDR3 contains 15 residues. CDR3 coding DNA: TGCGCCAGCAGCTGGGGGGACGGGCAGAACACTGAAGCTTTCTTT. Translation gives CASSWGDGQNTEAFF.

The chain carries TRBV5-6 and TRBJ1-2; D remains ambiguous. In germline, CDR1 is SGHDT, CDR2 YYEEEE. This CDR3 spans 17 amino acids. V lost 2 bases and J lost 9, with 26 bases in between. In DNA form, the CDR3 reads TGTGCCAGCAGCTTTTTAGCAGCAGTTCTGAGCGACCCTCGCTACACCTTC. Translated, it gives CASSFLAAVLSDPRYTF.

V gene TRBV29-1 combines with J gene TRBJ2-3; 9 bases line up with TRBD2. The junction had 9 bases not matched to a gene; V was cut back by 6 bases and J by 2 bases. From germline, CDR1 is SQVTM and CDR2 ANQGSEA. CDR3 length: 15 amino acids. This CDR3 reads CSVLSTSGYTDTQYF. As DNA, the CDR3 is TGCAGCGTCCTTTCGACTAGCGGCTACACAGATACGCAGTATTTT.

The CDR3 reads CASNLAGGPSTDTQYF. In DNA, the CDR3 is TGTGCCAGCAACCTAGCGGGGGGACCTAGCACAGATACGCAGTATTTT. The V gene is TRBV2, the J gene TRBJ2-3; 11 bases fit TRBD2. Germline assignment: CDR1 SNHLY and CDR2 FYNNEI. J gave up 0 bases and V 7 bases, and 6 bases lay outside the gene matches. This CDR3 is built from 16 residues.

The CDR3 sequence: CASSLAGVEQFF. For the CDR3, the DNA is TGTGCCAGCAGTTTAGCGGGAGTTGAGCAGTTCTTC. The chain is built from TRBV6-5 and TRBJ2-1; 9 positions agree with TRBD2. This CDR3 is 12 amino acids long. The ends lost 4 bases at V and 9 bases at J; junction bases unmatched: 1. The germline V gene has CDR1 MNHEY and CDR2 SVGAGI.

The chain recombines TRBV4-1 with TRBJ1-4; D not resolved. The germline CDR1 and CDR2 sequences are MGHRA and YSYEKL. This CDR3 region has 17 residues. The V gene lost 0 bases and the J gene lost 7 bases, with 18 bases spanning the gap. CDR3 residues: CASSQETKRSYLEKLFF. Written as DNA, the CDR3 is TGCGCCAGCAGCCAAGAGACGAAGCGGTCTTATCTTGAAAAACTGTTTTTT.

The chain combines TRBV29-1 with TRBJ2-4, with a weak D call TRBD2 (5 bases). Trimming shortened V by 6 bases and J by 6 bases, and 12 bases separated the two germline ends. The germline V gene encodes CDR1 SQVTM and CDR2 ANQGSEA. The CDR3 runs 12 residues. The CDR3, as DNA: TGCAGCGTCGTACTAGGGATAAACATTCAGTACTTC. This translates into CSVVLGINIQYF.

This rearrangement joins TRBV7-9 to TRBJ2-7; no clear D gene. CDR3 length: 11 amino acids. V dropped 5 bases and J dropped 6 bases, with 8 bases sitting between them. The germline V gene has CDR1 SEHNR and CDR2 FQNEAQ (reference sequence). The CDR3 DNA is TGTGCCAGCAGCGATGGGCTCGAGCAGTACTTC. Encoded protein: CASSDGLEQYF. The variable domain in full, completed from reference TRBV7-9 and TRBJ2-7, reads DTGVSQNPRHKITKRGQNVTFRCDPISEHNRLYWYRQTLGQGPEFLTYFQNEAQLEKSRLLSDRFSAERPKGSFSTLEIQRTEQGDSAMYLCASSDGLEQYFGPGTRLTVT.

The chain couples TRBV14 to TRBJ2-7; 14 nucleotides line up with TRBD2. Germline CDR1 and CDR2: SGHDN and FVKESK. This CDR3 comprises 18 residues. V was pared by 0 bases and J by 2 bases, with 6 bases of the junction left unmatched. The CDR3 DNA is TGTGCCAGCAGCCAAGATCCGGGACTAGCGGGAGTGGCCTACGAGCAGTACTTC. Its translation is CASSQDPGLAGVAYEQYF.

This clone was observed a handful of times. The rearrangement joins TRBV2 to TRBJ2-3, with D possibly matching TRBD1 (6 bases). The CDR3 runs 15 residues. Trimming cost V 7 bases and J 6 bases, with 20 bases left between them. Germline V gene lookup returns CDR1 SNHLY and CDR2 FYNNEI. The CDR3: CASIQGHQRPDTQYF. CDR3 DNA: TGTGCCAGCATCCAGGGACATCAGCGACCCGATACGCAGTATTTT.

This chain uses TRBV7-9 with TRBJ1-5; D is uncertain. Germline V gene sequence: CDR1 SEHNR, CDR2 FQNEAQ (reference sequence). CDR3 length equals 14 residues. Trimming removed 1 base at V and 3 bases at J, with 7 bases between. The CDR3 nucleotides are TGTGCCAGCAGCTTAGGGCAAACCAATCAGCCCCAGCATTTT. This encodes CASSLGQTNQPQHF.

The chain employs TRBV25-1 and TRBJ1-3; D remains unclear. The V and J ends lost 5 bases and 7 bases respectively, with 21 bases between them. In germline, CDR1 is MGHDK, CDR2 SYGVNS. This CDR3 comprises 16 residues. The DNA for the CDR3 is TGTGCCAGCAGTACCGCGGAGGGAGGTTTTTGGAACACCATATATTTT. Translated, it gives CASSTAEGGFWNTIYF.

The rearrangement links TRBV28 to TRBJ2-7; D is possibly TRBD2 (6 bases). V lost 6 bases and J 5 bases, leaving 23 bases between the germline ends. CDR3 size: 16 residues. The germline V gene has CDR1 MDHEN and CDR2 SYDVKM. Written as DNA, the CDR3 is TGTGCCAGCAGCTCCCCTAAGGCGGGCGGGATCCACGAGCAGTACTTC. It is translated as CASSSPKAGGIHEQYF.

The chain carries TRBV6-1 and TRBJ1-2, with 8 bases lining up with TRBD1. The trim removed 3 bases at V and 5 bases at J, leaving 11 bases unmatched. The CDR3 length is 16 residues. Per the germline V gene, CDR1 is MNHNS and CDR2 is SASEGT. The CDR3 region has the DNA TGTGCCAGCAGTGACACGACAGGGGCGCGGTATTATGGCTACACCTTC. Its translation: CASSDTTGARYYGYTF.

This sequence joins TRBV6-6 and TRBJ1-4; 8 bases are a match to TRBD1. Germline V gene sequence: CDR1 MNHNY, CDR2 SVGAGI (reference sequence). The junction had 9 bases not matched to a gene; V was cut back by 6 bases and J by 3 bases. The CDR3 is made up of 16 amino acids. The DNA of the CDR3 is TGTGCCAGCAGCTGGGACCCCAGGGGGCCTAATGAAAAACTGTTTTTT. It translates to CASSWDPRGPNEKLFF.

The chain carries TRBV15 and TRBJ2-7; D perhaps matches TRBD1 (5 bases). This CDR3 region has 14 residues. Trimming left V 2 bases short and J 3 bases short, with 11 bases between. Per germline, CDR1 LNHNV and CDR2 YYDKDF (reference sequence). CDR3 sequence: CATSRSWGNYEQYF. CDR3 in DNA: TGTGCCACCAGCAGATCATGGGGCAACTACGAGCAGTACTTC. Full variable domain (outside the CDR3, taken from reference TRBV15 and TRBJ2-7): DAMVIQNPRYQVTQFGKPVTLSCSQTLNHNVMYWYQQKSSQAPKLLFHYYDKDFNNEADTPDNFQSRRPNTSFCFLDIRSPGLGDTAMYLCATSRSWGNYEQYFGPGTRLTVT.

This chain connects TRBV27 to TRBJ1-6, with D uncertain. V gave up 6 bases and J gave up 8 bases, with 20 bases separating them. From germline, CDR1 is MNHEY and CDR2 SMNVEV (reference sequence). The CDR3 runs 16 residues. The CDR3 nucleotides are TGTGCCAGCAGAGTACAAGGGAGGTGGAGTGATTCACCCCTCCACTTT. Translating it yields CASRVQGRWSDSPLHF.

This chain joins TRBV19 and TRBJ2-7; tentative D call: TRBD2 (6 bases). CDR3 size: 12 residues. The V end lost 8 bases, the J end lost 5 bases, and 13 bases lay between the germline ends. The germline CDR1 and CDR2 sequences are LNHDA and SQIVND (reference sequence). CDR3 protein: CASRDFGNEQYF. The CDR3 DNA sequence: TGTGCCAGTCGGGACTTCGGAAACGAGCAGTACTTC.